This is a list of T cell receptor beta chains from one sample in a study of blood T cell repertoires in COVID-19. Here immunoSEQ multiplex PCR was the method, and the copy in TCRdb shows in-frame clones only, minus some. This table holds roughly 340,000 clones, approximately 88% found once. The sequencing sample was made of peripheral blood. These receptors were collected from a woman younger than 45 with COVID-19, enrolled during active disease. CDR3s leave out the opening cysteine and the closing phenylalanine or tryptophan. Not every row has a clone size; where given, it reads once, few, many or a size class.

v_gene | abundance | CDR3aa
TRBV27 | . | ASSLKYRGPGELF
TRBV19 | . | ASSNTGGAYGYT
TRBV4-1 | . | ASSPREGVVEKLF
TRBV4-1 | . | ASSQGGHFVPYEQY
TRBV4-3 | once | ASSQDRGNTEAF
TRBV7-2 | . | ASSFRGLSGASTDTQY
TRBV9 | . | ASSLGQGVYIQY
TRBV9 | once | ASSPRLAADNEQF
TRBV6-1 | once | ASSVETSGRLRGTQY
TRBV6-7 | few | ASSYLSGQGVWEPLH
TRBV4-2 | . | ASSPLSSGPGDTQY
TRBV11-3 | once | ASSSGDIATNEKLF
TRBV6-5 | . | ASNFKGYNSPLH
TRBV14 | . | ASSREREGAKNIQY
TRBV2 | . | ASDTAGQVGYT
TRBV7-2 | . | ASSARQGTETQY
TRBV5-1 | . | ASSSTGGASGTEAF
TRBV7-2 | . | ASSRTSGAGDEQF
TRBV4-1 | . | ASSQVPGGLQSSYNEQF
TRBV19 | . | ASSTTSTGYEQY
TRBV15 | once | ATSSARAYNEQF
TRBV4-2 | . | ASSPLTSPGTMSTDTQY
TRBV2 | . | ASAGGETQY
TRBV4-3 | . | ASSSRLAGGLEGTDTQY
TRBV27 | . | ASSSPLRSNTGELF
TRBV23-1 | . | ASSQPFHCREVCYT
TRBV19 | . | ASSGGHSNQPQH
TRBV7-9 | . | ASSFSSGSLDTQY
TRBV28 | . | ASSSQPAGADTQY
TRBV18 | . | ASSPIPGGRVTAEAF
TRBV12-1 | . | ASSVGLVSTGELF
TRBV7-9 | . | ASSTGLAGGYYNEQF
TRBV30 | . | AWNVGGSDTQY
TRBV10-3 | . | AISERDSYYEQY
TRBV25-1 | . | ASSNRGVAGYGYT
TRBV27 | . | ASSSPRDVSYEQY
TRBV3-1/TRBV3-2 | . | ASSQEDRRPFPLH
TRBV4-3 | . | ASSPRTGSYEQY
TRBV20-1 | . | SASTPSGRAWTDTQY
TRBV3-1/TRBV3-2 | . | ASSQEGQGAGNTIY
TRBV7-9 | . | ASSILRGSNYGYT
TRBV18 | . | ASSPTGETQY
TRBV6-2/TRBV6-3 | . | ASSYSAEQF
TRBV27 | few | ASSSGTSSYNEQF
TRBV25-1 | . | ASRRLGSGGYT